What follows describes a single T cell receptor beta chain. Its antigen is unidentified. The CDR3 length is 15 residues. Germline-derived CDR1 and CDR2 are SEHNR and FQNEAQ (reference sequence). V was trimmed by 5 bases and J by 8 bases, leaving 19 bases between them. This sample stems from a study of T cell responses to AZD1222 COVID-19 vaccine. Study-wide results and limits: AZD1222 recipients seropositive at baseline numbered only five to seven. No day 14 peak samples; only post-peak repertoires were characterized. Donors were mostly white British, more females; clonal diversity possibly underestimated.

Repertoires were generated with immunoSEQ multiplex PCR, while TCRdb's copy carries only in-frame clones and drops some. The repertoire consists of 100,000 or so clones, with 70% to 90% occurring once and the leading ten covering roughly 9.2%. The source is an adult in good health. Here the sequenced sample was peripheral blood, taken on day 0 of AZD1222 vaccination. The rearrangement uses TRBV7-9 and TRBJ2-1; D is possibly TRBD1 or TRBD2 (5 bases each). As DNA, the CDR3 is TGTGCCAGCAGCCCGCCGGGACCGGGGACCGATGAGCAGTTCTTC. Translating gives CASSPPGPGTDEQFF.